The T cell receptor beta chain under discussion was sequenced for a study of PD-1 blockade in classical Hodgkin lymphoma. This clone appeared a few times. Its antigen remains unknown. Every one of the patients relapsed after autologous stem cell transplantation (brentuximab vedotin exposure was variable). Relapsed/refractory classical Hodgkin lymphoma patients had complete, partial or progressive responses. Study-wide results and limits: It was reported that newly diagnosed patients had less baseline TCR diversity than healthy donors. Similar baseline diversity was found in complete responders and newly diagnosed patients.

The method was immunoSEQ multiplex PCR; TCRdb's version includes in-frame clones alone and lacks a portion of them. The repertoire holds about 29,000 clones, with about 78% as singletons. This CDR3 spans 14 amino acids. Germline V CDR1 and CDR2: ENHRY, SYGVKD. Trimming pared 3 bases from V and 11 bases from J, leaving 16 bases between. This clonotype was sampled from a human donor with classical Hodgkin lymphoma. The chain uses TRBV10-3 and TRBJ1-4; maybe TRBD1 (6 bases). The sequencing here drew on peripheral blood mononuclear cells (PBMCs), taken before the second cycle of nivolumab. Here the CDR3 DNA reads TGTGCCATCAGTGAACAGGGAGTGGAGAGTAAACTGTTTTTT. Translating it yields CAISEQGVESKLFF.